This T cell receptor (beta chain) was recovered during a study of shared clonotypes between healthy human individuals. Background on the study: Per donor, three plates held CD4 naive cells, three held CD4 memory, two held CD8 naive and one held CD8 memory.

Original processing methods: ImmunoSEQ output held junction-only sequences without quality scores, so filtering differed. TCRdb keeps only in-frame clones here, not all; method: immunoSEQ multiplex PCR. The V and J calls and clone size are taken from that table; D and trimming were inferred from the DNA. Found here are some 2,400,000 clones, under 97% of them singletons; the top ten hold 0.1% to 0.15%. Within Nashville, Tennessee resided all donors, each a Caucasian adult. The sequenced sample consisted of naive CD4+ T cells sorted from blood. Subset: CD45RA+ positively selected. This receptor was obtained from a man aged 18 to 29 in good health.

As DNA, the CDR3 is TGTGCCAGCATGACAAGGTCAGGGTCCTACGAGCAGTACTTC. Residues: CASMTRSGSYEQYF. This chain joins TRBV6-5 and TRBJ2-7, with a tentative D call TRBD1 (5 bases). With 7 bases removed from V and 1 base from J, the gap between germline ends came to 14 bases. The V gene's germline CDR1 is MNHEY and CDR2 SVGAGI. This CDR3 has 14 residues.